There are many counts of the clone carrying this TCR beta chain. These data come from a study of kidney transplant recipient with SARS-CoV-2 infection. V lost 3 bases to trimming and J lost 7 bases; unmatched junction nucleotides: 5. The germline gives CDR1 MNHEY, CDR2 SMNVEV (reference sequence). The CDR3 runs to 14 residues. MiXCR, run by TCRdb on the reads, gives a single entry per CDR3 protein. The sample consists of 200,000 to 300,000 distinct CDR3 sequences, 29% of them appearing once. The clonotype comes from a male patient younger than 45 who had COVID-19 and was a kidney transplant recipient. Part of the T cell pool may stem from the graft donor. The rearrangement uses TRBV27 and TRBJ1-5, with 8 bases that match TRBD1. The sequencing used a blood sample, collected at baseline and on day 111 from a kidney transplant recipient. In DNA form, the CDR3 reads TGTGCCAGCAGTTTTTACAGGGGGGACCAGCCCCAGCATTTT. This translates into CASSFYRGDQPQHF.